The clone carrying this TCR beta chain qualifies as medium-sized (0.01 to 0.1%). Seattle patients were enrolled while actively infected and followed longitudinally. This sample is drawn from a study of blood T cell repertoires in COVID-19. Study in general: From the United States, Italy and Spain came samples of acute and convalescent COVID-19. The cDNA or gDNA used as material had been derived from T cells, B-cell-depleted T cells, or PBMCs.

In the study's own analysis: Reference gene primer amplification in the assay estimated nucleated cell counts. TCRdb keeps only in-frame clones here, not all; method: immunoSEQ multiplex PCR. The DNA was the basis for D and trimming; V, J and clone size are from that table. The sample yields roughly 200,000 clones, under 90% seen once. The V gene's germline CDR1 is SSHAT and CDR2 FNYEAQ (reference sequence). Losses at the gene ends were 2 bases for V and 7 bases for J; bases not matched to a gene: 20. The CDR3 totals 20 residues. The sample taken for sequencing was peripheral blood. This receptor was obtained from a person between 65 and 79 years old with COVID-19, enrolled during active disease. The J gene is TRBJ2-7, the V gene TRBV7-7, with TRBD2 identical over 13 bases. CDR3 DNA: TGTGCCAGCAGCTTAAGGGGACTAGCGGGGCCCAGGATATACCTCTGGGAGCAGTACTTC. Protein sequence: CASSLRGLAGPRIYLWEQYF.